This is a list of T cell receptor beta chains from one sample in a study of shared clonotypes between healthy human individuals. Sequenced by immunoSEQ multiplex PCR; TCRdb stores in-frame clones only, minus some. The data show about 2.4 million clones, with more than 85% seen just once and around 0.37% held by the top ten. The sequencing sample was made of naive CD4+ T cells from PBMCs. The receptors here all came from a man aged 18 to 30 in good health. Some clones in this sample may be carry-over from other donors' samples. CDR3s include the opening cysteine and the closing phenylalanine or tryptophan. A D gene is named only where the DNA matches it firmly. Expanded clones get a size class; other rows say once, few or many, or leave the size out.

DNA: TGTGCCAGCAGTGACCTCGGACTAGCCTCCTACGAGCAGTACTTC
CDR3: CASSDLGLASYEQYF
J: TRBJ2-7
V: TRBV6-1
size: -
D: TRBD2

DNA: TGTGCCAGCACTGACTGGGGACGGGAGACCCAGTACTTC
CDR3: CASTDWGRETQYF
J: TRBJ2-5
V: TRBV5-6
size: -
D: -

DNA: TGTGCCATCAGTGAGCGACTAGGAAGTGGGGTTAGGAATGAGCAGTTCTTC
CDR3: CAISERLGSGVRNEQFF
J: TRBJ2-1
V: TRBV10-3
size: -
D: -

DNA: TGTGCCAGCAGCTTATATCACAGCACAGATACGCAGTATTTT
CDR3: CASSLYHSTDTQYF
J: TRBJ2-3
V: TRBV7-3
size: -
D: -

DNA: TGTGCCAGCAGCCGCCGTTCAGACACTGAAGCTTTCTTT
CDR3: CASSRRSDTEAFF
J: TRBJ1-1
V: TRBV7-3
size: -
D: -

DNA: TGTGCCAGCAGCTTAGGGGGGCGTACCCAGCAGTTCTTC
CDR3: CASSLGGRTQQFF
J: TRBJ2-1
V: TRBV11-2
size: -
D: -

DNA: TGTGCCAGCAGCGTGCAGGGACTAGCGGGAGGGCCTGTTACGCAGTATTTT
CDR3: CASSVQGLAGGPVTQYF
J: TRBJ2-3
V: TRBV9
size: -
D: TRBD2

DNA: TGTGCCAGCAGTTTGACAGAGAACACTGAAGCTTTCTTT
CDR3: CASSLTENTEAFF
J: TRBJ1-1
V: TRBV6-1
size: -
D: -

DNA: TGTGCCAGCAGCTTCGGCCCCTTGGGGACCGGGGAGCTGTTTTTT
CDR3: CASSFGPLGTGELFF
J: TRBJ2-2
V: TRBV7-9
size: -
D: -

DNA: TGTGCCAGCAGTTACTCCAGACAGGAGACCCAGTACTTC
CDR3: CASSYSRQETQYF
J: TRBJ2-5
V: TRBV6-5
size: -
D: -

DNA: TGTGCCAGCAGGACTACGCTCGGGACAGGGGGGTACGAGCAGTACTTC
CDR3: CASRTTLGTGGYEQYF
J: TRBJ2-7
V: TRBV7-6
size: -
D: TRBD1

DNA: TGTGCCAGCAGCTTAGGAGGGGACACTGAAGCTTTCTTT
CDR3: CASSLGGDTEAFF
J: TRBJ1-1
V: TRBV11-3
size: -
D: -

DNA: TGTGCCAGTCATCTTGGGGTAGTAATGAACACTGAAGCTTTCTTT
CDR3: CASHLGVVMNTEAFF
J: TRBJ1-1
V: TRBV19
size: -
D: -

DNA: TGTGCCAGCAGCCAACAACAGGGTACAGGCTACACCTTC
CDR3: CASSQQQGTGYTF
J: TRBJ1-2
V: TRBV7-2
size: -
D: -

DNA: TGTGCCAGCTCACCAGACTTGATAGATACGCAGTATTTT
CDR3: CASSPDLIDTQYF
J: TRBJ2-3
V: TRBV18
size: -
D: -

DNA: TGTGCCAGTAGAGCCAACAGGGGGGCGGTGTACGAGCAGTACTTC
CDR3: CASRANRGAVYEQYF
J: TRBJ2-7
V: TRBV19
size: once
D: TRBD1

DNA: TGTGCCAGCAGCGTAGAACCCCGGCAGGGGATCTACGAGCAGTACTTC
CDR3: CASSVEPRQGIYEQYF
J: TRBJ2-7
V: TRBV9
size: -
D: -

DNA: TGTGCCAGCAGCTCCGGTTCGGGGATCTACACCTTC
CDR3: CASSSGSGIYTF
J: TRBJ1-2
V: TRBV5-4
size: -
D: -

DNA: TGTGCCAGCAGCAACAGGGGCAACTACAATGAGCAGTTCTTC
CDR3: CASSNRGNYNEQFF
J: TRBJ2-1
V: TRBV28
size: -
D: TRBD1

DNA: TGCGCCAGCAGCCCCAGGACAGGCAACAATGAGCAGTTCTTC
CDR3: CASSPRTGNNEQFF
J: TRBJ2-1
V: TRBV5-1
size: -
D: TRBD1

DNA: TGTGCCAGCAGTGCAAACAGGGGATGGGAGACCCAGTACTTC
CDR3: CASSANRGWETQYF
J: TRBJ2-5
V: TRBV6-1
size: -
D: TRBD1

DNA: TGTGCCAGCCTTAGCACAGATACGCAGTATTTT
CDR3: CASLSTDTQYF
J: TRBJ2-3
V: TRBV28
size: -
D: -

DNA: TGTGCCAGCAGTCCCCCCCCGCCGCCCACCATATATTTT
CDR3: CASSPPPPPTIYF
J: TRBJ1-3
V: TRBV28
size: once
D: -

DNA: TGTGCCTGGAGGGGCGTAGATACGCAGTATTTT
CDR3: CAWRGVDTQYF
J: TRBJ2-3
V: TRBV30
size: -
D: -